These 13 T cell receptor beta chains were all obtained from the same sample, sequenced in a study of blood T cell repertoires in COVID-19 (dated by TCRdb to 2018 to 2021). Receptor libraries were prepared by the immunoSEQ multiplex PCR assay. What TCRdb holds here is the immuneACCESS table cut down to in-frame rearrangements. Part of the clones is not present; checked against another copy, under half of the missing clones reflect an unresolved V gene, and the others are unexplained. In all, the sample holds about 420,000 clones, and around 90% of those were seen once. 0.7% to 0.85% of the sample is in the top ten clones. The sample was peripheral blood. The source of these receptors is a man aged 18 to 35 with COVID-19, enrolled during active disease.

This sequence joins TRBV7-7 and TRBJ2-2, with 11 bases aligning to TRBD2. Germline values: CDR1 SSHAT, CDR2 FNYEAQ (reference sequence). The ends lost 1 base at V and 5 bases at J; junction bases unmatched: 0. This CDR3 contains 15 residues. CDR3 sequence (DNA): TGTGCCAGCAGCTTAGGACTAGCGGGGACCGGGGAGCTGTTTTTT. Amino acids: CASSLGLAGTGELFF.

V is TRBV4-2 and J is TRBJ2-6; weak D call: TRBD2 (5 bases). Trimming removed 4 bases from V and 3 bases from J, with 13 bases in between. Per the germline V gene, CDR1 is LGHNA and CDR2 is YNFKEQ. The CDR3 length is 16 residues. The CDR3 region is CASSPEPGVGANVLTF. The CDR3 nucleotides read TGTGCCAGCAGCCCCGAACCCGGGGTTGGGGCCAACGTCCTGACTTTC.

The chain has TRBV19 and TRBJ1-2; 10 bases fit TRBD1. Germline CDR1 reads LNHDA; CDR2 reads SQIVND (reference sequence). The CDR3 loop spans 14 amino acids. V trimming: 5 bases; J trimming: 8 bases; junction bases outside the gene matches: 8. CDR3 in DNA: TGTGCCAGTAGTCTCATAGGGACAGGGGAAGGCTACACCTTC. As protein: CASSLIGTGEGYTF.

This sequence joins TRBV7-2 and TRBJ2-1, with 7 bases matching TRBD1. Trimming removed 5 bases from V and 1 base from J; junction bases left unmatched: 8. The V gene's germline CDR1 is SGHTA and CDR2 FQGNSA. The CDR3 runs 16 residues. The CDR3 nucleotides read TGTGCCAGCAGCCCTCAATCAGGGGGTTCCTACAATGAGCAGTTCTTC. The encoded protein is CASSPQSGGSYNEQFF. The full variable domain, rest sourced from reference TRBV7-2 and TRBJ2-1, is GAGVSQSPSNKVTEKGKDVELRCDPISGHTALYWYRQSLGQGLEFLIYFQGNSAPDKSGLPSDRFSAERTGGSVSTLTIQRTQQEDSAVYLCASSPQSGGSYNEQFFGPGTRLTVL.

The chain recombines TRBV5-1 with TRBJ1-4; TRBD1 matches at 8 bases. In germline, CDR1 is SGHRS, CDR2 YFSETQ. The CDR3 contains 14 residues. V shed 3 bases and J 8 bases; nucleotides not matched to a gene: 6. CDR3 region: CASSSGTGEEKLFF. The CDR3, as DNA: TGCGCCAGCAGCTCCGGGACAGGAGAAGAAAAACTGTTTTTT.

The rearrangement links TRBV4-1 to TRBJ2-7; 8 bases align to TRBD1. This CDR3 region has 15 residues. Germline lookup yields CDR1 MGHRA and CDR2 YSYEKL. V was pared by 4 bases and J by 6 bases, with 11 bases of the junction left unmatched. The CDR3 DNA reads as TGCGCCAGCAGCCCGGGGACAGGTACACTGGCCGAGCAGTACTTC. Translating it yields CASSPGTGTLAEQYF.

This clone was found once. The rearrangement links TRBV4-1 to TRBJ2-2; D may be TRBD2 (7 bases). Germline CDR1 MGHRA, CDR2 YSYEKL. The CDR3 covers 16 residues. V lost 1 base and J lost 5, with 14 bases in between. Here the CDR3 DNA reads TGCGCCAGCAGCCAAGTCCGGGGGCGGGGGACCGGGGAGCTGTTTTTT. It is translated as CASSQVRGRGTGELFF.

The rearrangement uses TRBV15 and TRBJ1-2, with TRBD1 as a possible D gene (6 bases). CDR3 length: 15 residues. Germline lookup yields CDR1 LNHNV and CDR2 YYDKDF (reference sequence). The V end lost 0 bases, the J end lost 5 bases, and 13 bases lay between the germline ends. The CDR3 spells CATSRDLAGVYGYTF. The DNA of the CDR3 is TGTGCCACCAGCAGAGATCTTGCAGGGGTATATGGCTACACCTTC.

J is TRBJ2-1 and V is TRBV11-3, with 9 positions matching TRBD2. The germline CDR1 and CDR2 sequences are SGHNT and YENEEA. V lost 1 base, J lost 7 bases, and 5 bases stayed unmatched. The CDR3 loop spans 15 amino acids. CDR3 amino acids: CASSLAREGWNEQFF. CDR3 in DNA: TGTGCCAGCAGCTTAGCGCGGGAGGGCTGGAATGAGCAGTTCTTC.

The chain recombines TRBV7-2 with TRBJ1-6; maybe TRBD1 (5 bases). Germline CDR1 and CDR2: SGHTA and FQGNSA. V was cut by 4 bases and J by 8 bases, with 18 bases left in between. CDR3 length: 16 residues. The CDR3 sequence is CASSSPGTRGDSPLHF. CDR3 bases: TGTGCCAGCAGCTCCCCGGGCACCCGGGGGGATTCACCCCTCCACTTT.

This chain links TRBV11-3 with TRBJ2-2; TRBD1 matches 9 bases. Germline CDR1 is SGHNT and CDR2 is YENEEA. This CDR3 region has 15 residues. V lost 5 bases to trimming and J lost 4 bases; unmatched junction nucleotides: 5. CDR3 bases: TGTGCCAGCAGCCAGGGACAGGGATTCACCGGGGAGCTGTTTTTT. Translating it yields CASSQGQGFTGELFF.

This clone was observed a few times. The chain carries TRBV30 and TRBJ1-2; D is undetermined. Germline V gene lookup returns CDR1 GTSNPN and CDR2 SVGIG (reference sequence). This CDR3 is 14 amino acids long. V was cut by 0 bases and J by 1 base, with 9 bases left in between. The chain's CDR3 is CAWSVPRYNYGYTF. The CDR3 nucleotides are TGTGCCTGGAGTGTTCCGAGATATAACTATGGCTACACCTTC.

V usage is TRBV4-1 and J usage is TRBJ2-1, with D possibly being TRBD2 (6 bases). The germline V gene encodes CDR1 MGHRA and CDR2 YSYEKL. The CDR3 extends over 21 amino acids. Between the trimmed V and J ends, which lost 4 bases and 3 bases, there was a span of 31 bases. The CDR3 is CASSRRTTTTMTDYHYNEQFF. The CDR3 DNA sequence: TGCGCCAGCAGCCGTCGGACTACCACTACAATGACGGACTACCACTACAATGAGCAGTTCTTC.